This entry is about one TCR beta chain. Its antigen remains unidentified. The sample carries other DNA sequences with the same CDR3. This entry belongs to a study of T cell responses to AZD1222 COVID-19 vaccine. General observations from the study: Vaccine-associated CD4 TCRs spanned spike, dominant at 160-218 and 743-854. Repertoire collection took place solely once the T cell response had peaked. It was only 6 or 7 AZD1222 recipients who were seropositive at baseline. The donors showed a predominance of white British ancestry and of females, with possible underestimation of clonal diversity.

Profiled with immunoSEQ multiplex PCR; TCRdb holds only in-frame clones, not every one. Here the sample spans roughly 140,000 clones, roughly 80% being singletons. With V trimmed by 3 bases and J by 2 bases, 5 bases remained unmatched. The germline CDR1 and CDR2 sequences are SGDLS and YYNGEE. The CDR3 covers 15 residues. J is TRBJ2-1 and V is TRBV9, with TRBD1 matching over 7 bases. This TCR derives from an adult in good health. This sample comprised peripheral blood, obtained on day 0 of MenACWY control vaccination. The CDR3 DNA sequence: TGTGCCAGCAGCGAGCGACAGGGTCCCTACAATGAGCAGTTCTTC. Its translation: CASSERQGPYNEQFF. Supplemented by reference TRBV9 and TRBJ2-1, the full variable domain reads DSGVTQTPKHLITATGQRVTLRCSPRSGDLSVYWYQQSLDQGLQFLIQYYNGEERAKGNILERFSAQQFPDLHSELNLSSLELGDSALYFCASSERQGPYNEQFFGPGTRLTVL.